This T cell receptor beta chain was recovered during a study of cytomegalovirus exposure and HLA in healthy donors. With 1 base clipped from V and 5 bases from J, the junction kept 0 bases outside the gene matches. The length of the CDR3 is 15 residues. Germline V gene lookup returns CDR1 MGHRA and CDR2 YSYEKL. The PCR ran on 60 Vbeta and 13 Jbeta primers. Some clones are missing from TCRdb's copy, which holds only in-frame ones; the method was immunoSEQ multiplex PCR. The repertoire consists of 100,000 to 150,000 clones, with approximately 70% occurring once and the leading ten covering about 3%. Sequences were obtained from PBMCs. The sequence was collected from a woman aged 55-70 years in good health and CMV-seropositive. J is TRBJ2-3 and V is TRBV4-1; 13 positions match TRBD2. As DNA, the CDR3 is TGCGCCAGCAGCCAAGGACTAGCGGGGGGAGATACGCAGTATTTT. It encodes CASSQGLAGGDTQYF.